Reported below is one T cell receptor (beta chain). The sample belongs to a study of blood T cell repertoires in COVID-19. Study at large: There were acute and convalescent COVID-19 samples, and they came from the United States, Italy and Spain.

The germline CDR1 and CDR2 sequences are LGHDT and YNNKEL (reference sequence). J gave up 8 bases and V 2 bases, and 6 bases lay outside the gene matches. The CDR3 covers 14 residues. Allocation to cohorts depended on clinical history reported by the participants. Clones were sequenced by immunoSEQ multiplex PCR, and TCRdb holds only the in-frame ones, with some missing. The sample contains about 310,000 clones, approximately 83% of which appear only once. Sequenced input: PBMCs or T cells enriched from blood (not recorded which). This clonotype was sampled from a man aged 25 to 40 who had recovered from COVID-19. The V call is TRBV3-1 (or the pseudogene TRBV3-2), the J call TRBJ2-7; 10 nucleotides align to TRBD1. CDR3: CASSQWDRGMQQYF. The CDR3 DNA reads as TGTGCCAGCAGCCAATGGGACAGGGGAATGCAGCAGTACTTC.